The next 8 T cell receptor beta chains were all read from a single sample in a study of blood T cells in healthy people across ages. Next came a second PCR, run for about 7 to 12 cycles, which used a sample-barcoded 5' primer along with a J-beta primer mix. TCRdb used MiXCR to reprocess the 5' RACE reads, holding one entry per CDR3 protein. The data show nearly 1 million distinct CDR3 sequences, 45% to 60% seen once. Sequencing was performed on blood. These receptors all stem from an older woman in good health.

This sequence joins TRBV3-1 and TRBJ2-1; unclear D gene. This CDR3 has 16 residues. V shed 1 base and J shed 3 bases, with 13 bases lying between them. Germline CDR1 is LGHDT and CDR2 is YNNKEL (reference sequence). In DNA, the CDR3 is TGTGCCAGCAGCCAAGGGTATGGGCCTTACTACAATGAGCAGTTCTTC. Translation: CASSQGYGPYYNEQFF.

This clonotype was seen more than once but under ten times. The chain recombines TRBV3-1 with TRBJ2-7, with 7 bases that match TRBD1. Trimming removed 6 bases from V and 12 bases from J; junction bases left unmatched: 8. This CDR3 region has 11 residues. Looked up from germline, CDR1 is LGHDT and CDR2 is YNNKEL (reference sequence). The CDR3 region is CASRVRQGTYF. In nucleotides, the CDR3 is TGTGCCAGCAGAGTCAGACAGGGCACGTACTTC.

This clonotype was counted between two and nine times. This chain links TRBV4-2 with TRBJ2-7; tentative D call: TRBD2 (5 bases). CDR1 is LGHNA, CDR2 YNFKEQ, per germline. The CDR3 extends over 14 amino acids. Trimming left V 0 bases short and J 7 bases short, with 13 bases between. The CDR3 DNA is TGTGCCAGCAGCCAAGATCGGGAAATCAATGAGCAGTACTTC. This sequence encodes CASSQDREINEQYF.

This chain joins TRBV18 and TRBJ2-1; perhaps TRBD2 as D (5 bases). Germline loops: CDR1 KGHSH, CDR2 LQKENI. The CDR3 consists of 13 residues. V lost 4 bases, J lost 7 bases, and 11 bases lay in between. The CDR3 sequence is CASSLSRGNEQFF. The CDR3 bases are TGTGCCAGCTCACTATCTCGCGGGAATGAGCAGTTCTTC.

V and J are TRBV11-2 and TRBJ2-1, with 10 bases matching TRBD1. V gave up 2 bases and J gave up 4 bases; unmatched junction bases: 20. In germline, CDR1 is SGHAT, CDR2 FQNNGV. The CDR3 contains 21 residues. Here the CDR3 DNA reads TGTGCCAGCAGCTTACTACGGACAGGGGGAGTTACTAGCGGAAAGTACAATGAGCAGTTCTTC. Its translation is CASSLLRTGGVTSGKYNEQFF.

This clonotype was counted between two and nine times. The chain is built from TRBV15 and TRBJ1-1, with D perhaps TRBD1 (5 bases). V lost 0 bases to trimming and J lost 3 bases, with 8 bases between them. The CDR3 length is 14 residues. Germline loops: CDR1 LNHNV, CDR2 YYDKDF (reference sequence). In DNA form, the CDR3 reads TGTGCCACCAGCAGAGATCGAGGGGACACTGAAGCTTTCTTT. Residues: CATSRDRGDTEAFF.

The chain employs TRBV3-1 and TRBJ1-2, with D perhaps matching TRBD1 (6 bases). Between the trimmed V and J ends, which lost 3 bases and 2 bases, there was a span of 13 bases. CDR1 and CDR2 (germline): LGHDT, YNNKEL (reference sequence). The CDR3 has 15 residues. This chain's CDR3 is CASSHLGAANYGYTF. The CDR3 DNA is TGTGCCAGCAGCCACCTGGGGGCTGCCAACTATGGCTACACCTTC.

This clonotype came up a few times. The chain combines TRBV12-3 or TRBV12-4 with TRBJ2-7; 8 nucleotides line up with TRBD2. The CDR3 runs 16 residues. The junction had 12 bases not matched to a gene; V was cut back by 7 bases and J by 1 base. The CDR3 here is CASTPPGGVKSYEQYF. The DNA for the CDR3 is TGTGCCAGCACTCCTCCCGGGGGGGTTAAGTCCTACGAGCAGTACTTC.